These 27 T cell receptor beta chains came from one sample sequenced in a study of siplizumab effects on memory and regulatory T cells. Here immunoSEQ multiplex PCR was the method, and the copy in TCRdb shows in-frame clones only, minus some. Here the sample spans about 100,000 clones, about 94% being singletons. Input material: non-Treg CD4+ T cells sorted from blood. The source is a human donor in good health.

This chain connects TRBV7-9 to TRBJ2-1; TRBD1 might be the D (5 bases). In germline, CDR1 is SEHNR, CDR2 FQNEAQ (reference sequence). V was cut by 1 base and J by 14 bases, with 12 bases left in between. CDR3 length: 12 residues. CDR3 nucleotide sequence: TGTGCCAGCAGCTTAGATGTCAGGGTTAAGTTCTTC. Its translation: CASSLDVRVKFF.

This chain connects TRBV15 to TRBJ2-3, with D possibly matching TRBD2 (5 bases). CDR3 length equals 12 residues. V gave up 0 bases and J gave up 10 bases, with 8 bases separating them. Germline lookup yields CDR1 LNHNV and CDR2 YYDKDF (reference sequence). The CDR3 sequence: CATSRDWGAQYF. The CDR3 DNA is TGTGCCACCAGCAGAGATTGGGGAGCGCAGTATTTT.

V and J are TRBV7-3 and TRBJ2-3; 15 positions agree with TRBD2. Unmatched junction bases numbered 13, after V lost 5 bases and J lost 1 base. CDR1 is SGHTA and CDR2 is FQGTGA in the germline V gene. This CDR3 spans 20 amino acids. CDR3 in DNA: TGTGCCAGCAGCCCCGGACTAGCGGGAGGGAACTTACGAGGCACAGATACGCAGTATTTT. As protein: CASSPGLAGGNLRGTDTQYF.

V is TRBV10-3 and J is TRBJ2-2; D gene ambiguous. This CDR3 is 14 amino acids long. The V gene's germline CDR1 is ENHRY and CDR2 SYGVKD. Trimming pared 7 bases from V and 4 bases from J, leaving 13 bases between. CDR3 region: CAITTAPSTGELFF. The CDR3 nucleotides read TGTGCCATCACCACAGCCCCAAGCACCGGGGAGCTGTTTTTT.

The rearrangement joins TRBV15 to TRBJ2-3, with unresolved D. Trimming pared 7 bases from V and 6 bases from J, leaving 20 bases between. This CDR3 is 15 amino acids long. Germline assignment: CDR1 LNHNV and CDR2 YYDKDF (reference sequence). The chain's CDR3 is CATITRQEGTDTQYF. The CDR3 DNA reads as TGTGCCACCATCACGAGGCAGGAAGGAACTGATACGCAGTATTTT.

The chain combines TRBV10-3 with TRBJ2-2; 13 bases align to TRBD2. This CDR3 is 14 amino acids long. The V gene end was trimmed by 9 bases and the J gene end by 8 bases; junction bases not matched to a gene: 6. In germline, CDR1 is ENHRY, CDR2 SYGVKD. The CDR3 spells CAIGLAGVSGELFF. In DNA form, the CDR3 reads TGTGCCATAGGACTAGCGGGAGTATCTGGGGAGCTGTTTTTT.

The V call is TRBV19, the J call TRBJ1-5; D perhaps matches TRBD1 (5 bases). Trimming cost V 0 bases and J 7 bases, with 22 bases left between them. Germline values: CDR1 LNHDA, CDR2 SQIVND (reference sequence). The CDR3 runs 18 residues. DNA for the CDR3: TGTGCCAGTAGTATAGAGGGTCTCGGGGGAGGGTCGGGCCAGCCCCAGCATTTT. It codes for CASSIEGLGGGSGQPQHF.

This rearrangement joins TRBV15 to TRBJ1-1, with no clear D. V was pared by 1 base and J by 1 base, with 16 bases between. This CDR3 contains 17 residues. Germline CDR1 LNHNV, CDR2 YYDKDF (reference sequence). The CDR3 DNA is TGTGCCACCAGCAGAGGAGGCGGAGGGTATGGGAACACTGAAGCTTTCTTT. Protein: CATSRGGGGYGNTEAFF.

Only one count was recorded for this clone. The gene calls are TRBV19 and TRBJ2-1; D is ambiguous. Germline CDR1 is LNHDA and CDR2 is SQIVND (reference sequence). This CDR3 has 14 amino acids. Trimming took 3 bases from V and 3 from J, leaving 9 bases between them. This chain's CDR3 is CASSIGRIYNEQFF. Written as DNA, the CDR3 is TGTGCCAGTAGTATTGGGCGGATCTACAATGAGCAGTTCTTC.

As concerns this clone: The sample holds other DNA sequences that translate to the same CDR3. The chain links TRBV5-1 to TRBJ2-7; tentatively, D is TRBD1 or TRBD2 (5 bases each). This CDR3 is built from 16 residues. Between the trimmed V and J ends, which lost 4 bases and 1 base, there was a span of 18 bases. Germline lookup yields CDR1 SGHRS and CDR2 YFSETQ. The chain's CDR3 is CASSLGTAGPSYEQYF. CDR3 coding DNA: TGCGCCAGCAGCCTCGGGACGGCCGGCCCTTCCTACGAGCAGTACTTC.

The genes are TRBV6-1 and TRBJ2-7; 9 bases align to TRBD1. V was clipped by 4 bases and J by 7 bases; unmatched bases: 5. The germline CDR1 and CDR2 sequences are MNHNS and SASEGT. This CDR3 region has 13 residues. Here the CDR3 reads CASSGKTGGEQYF. The CDR3 DNA reads TGTGCCAGCAGTGGTAAGACAGGGGGGGAGCAGTACTTC.

The chain recombines TRBV27 with TRBJ2-2; TRBD2 matches 7 bases. The trim removed 3 bases at V and 7 bases at J, leaving 5 bases unmatched. This CDR3 is 14 amino acids long. CDR1 MNHEY and CDR2 SMNVEV come from the germline V gene (reference sequence). The CDR3 sequence: CASSFGAGVGELFF. For the CDR3, the DNA is TGTGCCAGCAGTTTTGGGGCGGGAGTCGGGGAGCTGTTTTTT.

The chain has TRBV6-5 and TRBJ2-7; no clear D gene. The CDR3 runs 13 residues. Germline lookup yields CDR1 MNHEY and CDR2 SVGAGI. Trimming left V 5 bases short and J 1 base short, with 9 bases between. CDR3 sequence reads: CASSNSLSYEQYF. In nucleotides, the CDR3 is TGTGCCAGCAGTAATAGCCTATCCTACGAGCAGTACTTC.

The J gene is TRBJ2-7, the V gene TRBV5-1, with D perhaps matching TRBD2 (5 bases). CDR1 SGHRS and CDR2 YFSETQ come from the germline V gene. The CDR3 is 13 amino acids. Deletions cut 4 bases from V and 6 bases from J, with 14 bases between. CDR3 in amino acids: CASSPSGVGEQYF. The CDR3 region has the DNA TGCGCCAGCAGCCCCAGCGGTGTTGGCGAGCAGTACTTC.

The chain has TRBV5-1 and TRBJ2-3; TRBD2 aligns across 7 bases. V was clipped by 4 bases and J by 5 bases; unmatched bases: 7. Germline V gene sequence: CDR1 SGHRS, CDR2 YFSETQ. This CDR3 spans 14 amino acids. The CDR3 reads CASSNERGRDTQYF. DNA of the CDR3: TGCGCCAGCAGCAACGAGCGGGGCAGAGATACGCAGTATTTT.

This clone appeared a single time. This rearrangement joins TRBV10-1 to TRBJ2-2; a possible D gene is TRBD2 (6 bases). The V and J ends lost 4 bases and 1 base respectively, with 10 bases between them. Germline V gene sequence: CDR1 WNHNN, CDR2 SYGVQD (reference sequence). The CDR3 is 15 residues long. The chain's CDR3 is CASSVSGENTGELFF. CDR3 DNA: TGCGCCAGCAGTGTTTCGGGAGAGAACACCGGGGAGCTGTTTTTT.

The chain is built from TRBV5-5 and TRBJ2-5; the match to TRBD1 covers 8 bases. The CDR3 runs 15 residues. Germline V lookup: CDR1 SGHKS, CDR2 YYEKEE (reference sequence). J was trimmed by 1 base and V by 2 bases; bases with no gene match: 4. The CDR3 protein is CASSFQTGVQETQYF. The CDR3 coding sequence is TGTGCCAGCAGCTTCCAGACAGGGGTCCAAGAGACCCAGTACTTC.

This clone was seen once. V and J are TRBV15 and TRBJ1-2, with TRBD1 matching 8 bases. The germline V gene has CDR1 LNHNV and CDR2 YYDKDF (reference sequence). The CDR3 sequence is 15 residues long. V dropped 5 bases and J dropped 5; count of bases not matched to a gene: 10. CDR3 in amino acids: CATSVTGTGQYGYTF. Here the CDR3 DNA reads TGTGCCACCAGCGTAACCGGGACAGGCCAATATGGCTACACCTTC.

The chain links TRBV28 to TRBJ1-4; 7 bases fit TRBD1. The CDR3 covers 17 residues. V shed 7 bases and J 6 bases; nucleotides not matched to a gene: 17. CDR1 is MDHEN, CDR2 SYDVKM, per germline. CDR3 nucleotide sequence: TGTGCCAGCACCACCCCCCTGGGGGACAGTTTGGATGAAAAACTGTTTTTT. This encodes CASTTPLGDSLDEKLFF.

The chain couples TRBV5-1 to TRBJ1-1; possibly TRBD1 for D (5 bases). The V end lost 4 bases, the J end lost 6 bases, and 16 bases lay between the germline ends. Germline V gives CDR1 SGHRS, CDR2 YFSETQ. The CDR3 consists of 14 residues. The CDR3, as DNA: TGCGCCAGCAGCCTTCGGGGGTCTGGATCTGAAGCTTTCTTT. This encodes CASSLRGSGSEAFF. Variable domain in full (rest from reference TRBV5-1 and TRBJ1-1): KAGVTQTPRYLIKTRGQQVTLSCSPISGHRSVSWYQQTPGQGLQFLFEYFSETQRNKGNFPGRFSGRQFSNSRSEMNVSTLELGDSALYLCASSLRGSGSEAFFGQGTRLTVV.

This clone was detected once. The CDR3 DNA sequence: TGTGCCAGCAGCTTAAGTCCTGGAGCGGGAGAAGGCTACGAGCAGTACTTC. Translated, it gives CASSLSPGAGEGYEQYF. The chain combines TRBV7-9 with TRBJ2-7, with TRBD2 matching over 8 bases. Germline V gene sequence: CDR1 SEHNR, CDR2 FQNEAQ (reference sequence). The ends lost 2 bases at V and 3 bases at J; junction bases unmatched: 12. The CDR3 is 17 amino acids.

V is TRBV11-2 and J is TRBJ1-1; D not certain. CDR1 and CDR2 (germline): SGHAT, FQNNGV. The CDR3 length is 16 residues. The V gene lost 5 bases and the J gene lost 3 bases, with 19 bases spanning the gap. The CDR3 sequence: CASSKLRTVLDTEAFF. The DNA of the CDR3 is TGTGCCAGCAGCAAACTGAGGACGGTCCTGGACACTGAAGCTTTCTTT.

The sample holds one count of this clone. The chain is built from TRBV6-6 and TRBJ2-7; tentatively, D is TRBD1 (6 bases). Deletions cut 6 bases from V and 3 bases from J, with 9 bases between. This CDR3 is 12 amino acids long. CDR1 and CDR2 (germline): MNHNY, SVGAGI (reference sequence). Here the CDR3 reads CASSRTDYEQYF. The CDR3 coding sequence is TGTGCCAGCAGCCGGACAGACTACGAGCAGTACTTC.

In its sample, this clone was seen once. This sequence joins TRBV28 and TRBJ2-3; 10 bases map to TRBD1. The germline V gene has CDR1 MDHEN and CDR2 SYDVKM. V lost 3 bases to trimming and J lost 4 bases; unmatched junction nucleotides: 4. CDR3 length equals 15 residues. For the CDR3, the DNA is TGTGCCAGCAGTTTTCCCGGACAGGGGGCAGATACGCAGTATTTT. Protein sequence: CASSFPGQGADTQYF. The variable domain in full, with the rest retrieved from reference TRBV28 and TRBJ2-3, is DVKVTQSSRYLVKRTGEKVFLECVQDMDHENMFWYRQDPGLGLRLIYFSYDVKMKEKGDIPEGYSVSREKKERFSLILESASTNQTSMYLCASSFPGQGADTQYFGPGTRLTVL.

This clone was seen a single time. The chain has TRBV30 and TRBJ1-2; D gene ambiguous. CDR1 is GTSNPN, CDR2 SVGIG, per germline (reference sequence). This CDR3 is 14 amino acids long. Between the trimmed V and J ends, which lost 1 base and 4 bases, there was a span of 13 bases. The CDR3, as DNA: TGTGCCTGGAGTGCCAACTTGCGGGGCTATGGCTACACCTTC. It yields the protein CAWSANLRGYGYTF.

The chain combines TRBV2 with TRBJ2-7; the D gene is possibly TRBD2 (7 bases). Germline-derived CDR1 and CDR2 are SNHLY and FYNNEI. CDR3 length: 19 residues. The V and J ends lost 6 bases and 2 bases respectively, with 29 bases between them. The DNA for the CDR3 is TGTGCCAGCAGGACCCGTTCCCTCGGGGGCGGGAGTTACCCCTACGAGCAGTACTTC. It translates to CASRTRSLGGGSYPYEQYF.

CDR3 DNA sequence: TGCGCCAGCAGCATACGGGACAGGTGGAACACTGAAGCTTTCTTT. Translating gives CASSIRDRWNTEAFF. The chain joins TRBV5-1 to TRBJ1-1; TRBD1 aligns across 8 bases. The CDR3 extends over 15 amino acids. V lost 4 bases to trimming and J lost 1 base; unmatched junction nucleotides: 6. Germline V lookup: CDR1 SGHRS, CDR2 YFSETQ.